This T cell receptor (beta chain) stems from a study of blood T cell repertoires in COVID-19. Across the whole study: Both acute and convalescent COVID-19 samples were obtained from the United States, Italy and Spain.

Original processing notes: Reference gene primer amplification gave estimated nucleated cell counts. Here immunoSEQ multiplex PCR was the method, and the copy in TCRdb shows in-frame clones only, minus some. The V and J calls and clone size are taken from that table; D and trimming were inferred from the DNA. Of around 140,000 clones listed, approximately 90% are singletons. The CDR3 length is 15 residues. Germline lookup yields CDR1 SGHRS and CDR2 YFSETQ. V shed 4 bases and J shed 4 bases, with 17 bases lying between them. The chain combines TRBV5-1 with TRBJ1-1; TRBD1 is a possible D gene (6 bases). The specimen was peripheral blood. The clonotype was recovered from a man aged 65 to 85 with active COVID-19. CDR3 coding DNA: TGCGCCAGCAGCGCCCAGGGACATCGGCTCACTGAAGCTTTCTTT. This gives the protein CASSAQGHRLTEAFF.